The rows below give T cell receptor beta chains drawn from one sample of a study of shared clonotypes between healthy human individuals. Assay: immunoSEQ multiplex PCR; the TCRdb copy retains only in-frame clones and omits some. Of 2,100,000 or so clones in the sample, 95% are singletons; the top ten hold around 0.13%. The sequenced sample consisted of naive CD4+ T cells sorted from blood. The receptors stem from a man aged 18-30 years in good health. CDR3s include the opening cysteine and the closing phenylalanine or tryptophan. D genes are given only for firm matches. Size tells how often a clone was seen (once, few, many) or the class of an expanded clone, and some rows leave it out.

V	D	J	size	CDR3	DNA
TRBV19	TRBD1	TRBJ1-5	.	CASSIGGTGNQPQHF	TGTGCCAGTAGTATAGGCGGGACAGGGAATCAGCCCCAGCATTTT
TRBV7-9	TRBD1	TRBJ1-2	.	CASSSQGAAGYTF	TGTGCCAGCAGCTCACAGGGGGCGGCTGGCTACACCTTC
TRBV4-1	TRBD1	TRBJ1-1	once	CASSLRTGLNTEAFF	TGCGCCAGCAGCTTAAGGACAGGATTGAACACTGAAGCTTTCTTT
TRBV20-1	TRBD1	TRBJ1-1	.	CSALQGAEAFF	TGCAGTGCGTTACAGGGGGCTGAAGCTTTCTTT
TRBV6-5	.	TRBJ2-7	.	CASSYNDGPAYEQYF	TGTGCCAGCAGTTACAATGATGGACCGGCCTACGAGCAGTACTTC
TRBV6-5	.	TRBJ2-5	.	CASSRGLSQETQYF	TGTGCCAGCAGCCGCGGACTCTCCCAAGAGACCCAGTACTTC
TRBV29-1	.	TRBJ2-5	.	CSVGGAGIETQYF	TGCAGCGTAGGGGGGGCGGGTATAGAGACCCAGTACTTC
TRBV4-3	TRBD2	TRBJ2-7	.	CASSQNLAGAYEQYF	TGCGCCAGCAGCCAGAATTTAGCGGGGGCCTACGAGCAGTACTTC
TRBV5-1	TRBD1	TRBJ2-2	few	CASHRSQGAAGELFF	TGCGCCAGTCACAGGAGTCAGGGGGCCGCCGGGGAGCTGTTTTTT
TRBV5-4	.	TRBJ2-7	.	CASSADSYEQYF	TGTGCCAGCAGCGCAGACTCCTACGAGCAGTACTTC
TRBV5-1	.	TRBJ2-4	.	CASSLGARENIQYF	TGCGCCAGCAGCTTGGGGGCTCGGGAAAACATTCAGTACTTC
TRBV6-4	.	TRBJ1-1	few	CASSDSSMGTGTEAFF	TGTGCCAGCAGTGACTCATCTATGGGGACTGGTACTGAAGCTTTCTTT
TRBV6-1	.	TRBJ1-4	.	CASILRQGEKLFF	TGTGCCAGCATCCTTAGGCAGGGGGAAAAACTGTTTTTT
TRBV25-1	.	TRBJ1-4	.	CASSGSGGWEKLFF	TGTGCCAGCAGCGGAAGCGGGGGGTGGGAAAAACTGTTTTTT
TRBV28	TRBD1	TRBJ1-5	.	CASRAPGGDQPQHF	TGTGCCAGCAGAGCTCCAGGGGGCGATCAGCCCCAGCATTTT
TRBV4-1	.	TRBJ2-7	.	CASSLPDRRYEQYF	TGCGCCAGCAGCTTACCGGACCGACGGTACGAGCAGTACTTC
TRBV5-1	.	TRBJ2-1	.	CASSFSEPYNEQFF	TGCGCCAGCAGCTTCTCAGAGCCCTACAATGAGCAGTTCTTC
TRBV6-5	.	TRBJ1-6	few	CASRPDGEHSPLHF	TGTGCCAGCAGACCGGACGGGGAACATTCACCCCTCCACTTT
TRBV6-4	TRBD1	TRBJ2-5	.	CAGLDRGPLQETQYF	TGTGCCGGTCTGGACAGGGGGCCCCTTCAAGAGACCCAGTACTTC
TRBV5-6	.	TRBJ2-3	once	CASSLGGQTDTQYF	TGTGCCAGCAGCTTGGGGGGGCAAACAGATACGCAGTATTTT
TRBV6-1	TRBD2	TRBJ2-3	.	CASSGRTSGSTDTQYF	TGTGCCAGCAGTGGGCGGACTAGCGGGAGTACAGATACGCAGTATTTT
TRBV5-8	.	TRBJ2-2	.	CASSLVRQVNTGELFF	TGTGCCAGCAGCTTGGTTCGGCAGGTGAACACCGGGGAGCTGTTTTTT
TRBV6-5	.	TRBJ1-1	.	CASSYVSPMNTEAFF	TGTGCCAGCAGTTACGTGTCTCCCATGAACACTGAAGCTTTCTTT
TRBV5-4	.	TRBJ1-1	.	CASSTPTVGVNTEAFF	TGTGCCAGCAGCACCCCCACGGTCGGGGTGAACACTGAAGCTTTCTTT
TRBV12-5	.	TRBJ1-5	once	CASGWSGTLNQPQHF	TGTGCTAGTGGTTGGTCCGGGACATTAAATCAGCCCCAGCATTTT
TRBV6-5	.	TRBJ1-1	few	CASSRGNTEAFF	TGTGCCAGCAGCCGGGGGAACACTGAAGCTTTCTTT
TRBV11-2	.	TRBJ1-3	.	CASSLNGAAGNTIYF	TGTGCCAGCAGCTTAAACGGGGCAGCGGGAAACACCATATATTTT
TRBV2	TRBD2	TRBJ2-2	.	CASSEARLAGARAGELFF	TGTGCCAGCAGTGAAGCGCGGCTAGCGGGGGCCAGGGCCGGGGAGCTGTTTTTT
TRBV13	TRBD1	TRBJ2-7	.	CASSSRGQRQYF	TGTGCCAGCAGCAGCAGGGGGCAACGGCAGTACTTC
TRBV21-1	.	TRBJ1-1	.	CASSTRDTLAFF	TGTGCCAGCAGCACCAGAGATACCCTAGCTTTCTTT
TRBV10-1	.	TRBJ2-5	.	CASSGGLGLSQETQYF	TGCGCCAGCAGTGGAGGGTTAGGACTGTCTCAAGAGACCCAGTACTTC
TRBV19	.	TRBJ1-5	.	CASSIMAGVSNQPQHF	TGTGCCAGTAGTATAATGGCAGGGGTTAGCAATCAGCCCCAGCATTTT
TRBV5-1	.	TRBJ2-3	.	CASSLVSDTQYF	TGCGCCAGCAGCTTGGTTTCAGATACGCAGTATTTT
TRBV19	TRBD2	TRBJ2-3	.	CASSALPGGRADTQYF	TGTGCCAGTAGTGCCCTGCCGGGGGGGCGCGCAGATACGCAGTATTTT
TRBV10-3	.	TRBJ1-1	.	CAISESGAVSEAFF	TGTGCCATCAGTGAATCGGGGGCGGTCTCTGAAGCTTTCTTT
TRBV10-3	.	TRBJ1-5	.	CAISESGGPNQPQHF	TGTGCCATCAGTGAGTCGGGGGGTCCCAATCAGCCCCAGCATTTT
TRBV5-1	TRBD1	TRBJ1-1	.	CASSLGDRGLEAFF	TGCGCCAGCAGCTTGGGGGACAGGGGTCTTGAAGCTTTCTTT
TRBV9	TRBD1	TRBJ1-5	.	CASSVYQGRGDRVRGKSNQPQHF	TGTGCCAGCAGCGTGTACCAGGGACGGGGAGACAGGGTGCGGGGTAAGAGCAATCAGCCCCAGCATTTT
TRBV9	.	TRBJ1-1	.	CASSVDRSQNTEAFF	TGTGCCAGCAGCGTAGACCGGTCTCAGAACACTGAAGCTTTCTTT
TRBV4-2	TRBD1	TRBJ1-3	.	CASSQDPRTGTGNTIYF	TGTGCCAGCAGCCAAGATCCAAGGACAGGGACTGGAAACACCATATATTTT
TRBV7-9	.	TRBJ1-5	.	CASSLAGQPQHF	TGTGCCAGCAGCTTAGCAGGTCAGCCCCAGCATTTT
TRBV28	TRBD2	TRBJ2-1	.	CASSLAGDNEQFF	TGTGCCAGCAGTTTAGCGGGGGACAATGAGCAGTTCTTC